The sample holds a few counts of the clone carrying this TCR beta chain. The protocol was immunoSEQ multiplex PCR, while the TCRdb copy is restricted to in-frame clones and leaves out a portion. This sample has more than 70,000 clones, with roughly 90% found just once. CDR3 length: 13 amino acids. Germline V lookup: CDR1 LNHNV, CDR2 YYDKDF (reference sequence). Deletions cut 1 base from V and 6 bases from J, with 9 bases between. These data originate in a study of blood T cell repertoires in COVID-19. The TCR originated in a man at least 80 years old with active or convalescent COVID-19. Input material: peripheral blood. V gene TRBV15 combines with J gene TRBJ1-1; no clear D. The CDR3 loop reads CATSRAVEAEAFF. Written as DNA, the CDR3 is TGTGCCACCAGCAGAGCCGTGGAGGCTGAAGCTTTCTTT.